A single sample is the source of the 29 T cell receptor beta chains below, sequenced in a study of blood T cell repertoires in COVID-19 (dated by TCRdb to 2018 to 2020). Library construction relied on the immunoSEQ multiplex PCR assay. TCRdb stores this immuneACCESS table with in-frame sequences only. Part of the clones is absent; in the studies checked, under half of the shortfall reflects unresolved V genes, and no reason is known for the rest. The sample has roughly 100,000 clones on record, roughly 87% of them singletons. Of the sample, approximately 5% is held by the ten largest clones. The sample was peripheral blood. The receptors originated from a woman in her fifties or sixties with COVID-19, enrolled during active disease.

The V and J genes are TRBV24-1 and TRBJ2-3, with D perhaps TRBD2 (6 bases). This CDR3 region has 13 residues. Trimming removed 9 bases at V and 1 base at J, with 10 bases between. Per the germline V gene, CDR1 is KGHDR and CDR2 is SFDVKD. The CDR3 nucleotides are TGTGCCACCCGGGGGTCCGGCACAGATACGCAGTATTTT. It codes for CATRGSGTDTQYF.

V gene TRBV5-1 combines with J gene TRBJ2-1; perhaps TRBD1 as D (6 bases). CDR3 length equals 15 residues. CDR1 and CDR2 (germline): SGHRS, YFSETQ. Trimming left V 0 bases short and J 7 bases short, with 14 bases between. The CDR3 sequence is CASSLDQGIHNEQFF. CDR3 in DNA: TGCGCCAGCAGCTTGGATCAGGGGATTCATAATGAGCAGTTCTTC.

The rearrangement links TRBV6-4 to TRBJ2-6; 9 bases are a match to TRBD1. The CDR3 length is 17 residues. Germline V gene lookup returns CDR1 MRHNA and CDR2 SNTAGT. V dropped 0 bases and J dropped 4; count of bases not matched to a gene: 4. The CDR3 reads CASSDSDRGGGANVLTF. The CDR3 nucleotides read TGTGCCAGCAGTGACTCGGACAGGGGCGGAGGGGCCAACGTCCTGACTTTC.

This clone showed up just once. This rearrangement joins TRBV13 to TRBJ2-4; 7 bases agree with TRBD1. The CDR3 sequence is 15 residues long. Per the germline V gene, CDR1 is PRHDT and CDR2 is FYEKMQ (reference sequence). V lost 3 bases to trimming and J lost 8 bases; unmatched junction nucleotides: 10. CDR3 DNA sequence: TGTGCCAGCAGCTTCAGGACAGGCACTCGGGACATTCAGTACTTC. It is translated as CASSFRTGTRDIQYF.

The chain carries TRBV6-5 and TRBJ1-4, with D possibly TRBD1 on 5 matching bases. CDR1 is MNHEY, CDR2 SVGAGI, per germline. Trimming took off 5 bases at V and 8 bases at J, with 15 bases between the two ends. This CDR3 spans 14 amino acids. CDR3 residues: CASSNAQGREKLFF. CDR3 DNA: TGTGCCAGCAGTAACGCGCAGGGTCGGGAAAAACTGTTTTTT.

The genes are TRBV2 and TRBJ2-2, with D perhaps TRBD2 (6 bases). The CDR3 loop spans 16 amino acids. Germline V gene data show CDR1 as SNHLY and CDR2 as FYNNEI. The ends were cut back, 1 base at V and 0 bases at J, with 9 bases in the middle. The CDR3 DNA reads as TGTGCCAGCAGTGAAGAGGAGGGAACGAACACCGGGGAGCTGTTTTTT. As protein: CASSEEEGTNTGELFF.

This chain links TRBV18 with TRBJ1-4, with D perhaps TRBD1 (6 bases). V lost 4 bases, J lost 6 bases, and 24 bases lay in between. This CDR3 comprises 18 residues. Germline CDR1 and CDR2: KGHSH and LQKENI. The CDR3 is CASSLSLPNRVRDEKLFF. The CDR3 DNA reads TGTGCCAGCTCACTCAGCCTCCCAAACAGGGTCCGAGATGAAAAACTGTTTTTT. Combining the CDR3 with reference TRBV18 and TRBJ1-4 gives the whole variable domain NAGVMQNPRHLVRRRGQEARLRCSPMKGHSHVYWYRQLPEEGLKFMVYLQKENIIDESGMPKERFSAEFPKEGPSILRIQQVVRGDSAAYFCASSLSLPNRVRDEKLFFGSGTQLSVL.

The chain combines TRBV5-6 with TRBJ2-3, with 9 bases fitting TRBD1. The CDR3 totals 14 residues. J was trimmed by 6 bases and V by 3 bases; bases with no gene match: 5. Per germline, CDR1 SGHDT and CDR2 YYEEEE. The CDR3 sequence is CASSSYRGPDTQYF. Here the CDR3 DNA reads TGTGCCAGCAGCTCCTACAGGGGGCCGGATACGCAGTATTTT.

The V and J genes are TRBV19 and TRBJ1-1; 10 positions agree with TRBD1. The CDR3 totals 12 residues. CDR1 and CDR2 from the germline V gene are LNHDA and SQIVND (reference sequence). V lost 7 bases, J lost 11 bases, and 7 bases stayed unmatched. The CDR3 here is CASTLPGQGAFF. The DNA of the CDR3 is TGTGCCAGTACCCTTCCGGGACAGGGGGCTTTCTTT. Supplemented by reference TRBV19 and TRBJ1-1, the full variable domain reads DGGITQSPKYLFRKEGQNVTLSCEQNLNHDAMYWYRQDPGQGLRLIYYSQIVNDFQKGDIAEGYSVSREKKESFPLTVTSAQKNPTAFYLCASTLPGQGAFFGQGTRLTVV.

The rearrangement links TRBV19 to TRBJ2-3; 8 positions match TRBD2. This CDR3 comprises 14 residues. V trimming: 3 bases; J trimming: 3 bases; junction bases outside the gene matches: 2. Per the germline V gene, CDR1 is LNHDA and CDR2 is SQIVND (reference sequence). The CDR3: CASSIGGVTDTQYF. CDR3 coding DNA: TGTGCCAGTAGTATCGGGGGGGTTACAGATACGCAGTATTTT.

The chain is built from TRBV12-5 and TRBJ2-5, with TRBD2 matching over 9 bases. The CDR3 has 14 residues. V shed 6 bases, J shed 4 bases, and the junction held 6 bases outside the gene matches. Germline loops: CDR1 LGHNT, CDR2 FRNRAP. CDR3 region: CASGPRGGLETQYF. For the CDR3, the DNA is TGTGCTAGTGGACCGCGGGGGGGCCTAGAGACCCAGTACTTC.

The chain recombines TRBV3-1 (or the pseudogene TRBV3-2) with TRBJ2-3; TRBD2 aligns across 7 bases. CDR1 is LGHDT and CDR2 is YNNKEL in the germline V gene (reference sequence). After removal of 3 bases from V and 4 bases from J, the junction contained 7 bases not matched to a gene. CDR3 length: 15 amino acids. CDR3: CASSQMTSSADTQYF. The CDR3 nucleotides read TGTGCCAGCAGCCAGATGACTAGCTCTGCAGATACGCAGTATTTT.

This chain links TRBV15 with TRBJ2-7; TRBD1 matches 7 bases. CDR3 length: 14 amino acids. Trimming at V came to 1 base and at J to 0 bases, leaving 0 bases not matched to a gene. Germline assignment: CDR1 LNHNV and CDR2 YYDKDF (reference sequence). CDR3 sequence: CATSRGDSSYEQYF. CDR3 nucleotides: TGTGCCACCAGCAGAGGGGACAGCTCCTACGAGCAGTACTTC.

This clone was observed a handful of times. This chain links TRBV28 with TRBJ1-1; 8 bases are shared with TRBD1. V lost 5 bases to trimming and J lost 7 bases; unmatched junction nucleotides: 9. The CDR3 extends over 14 amino acids. Germline-derived CDR1 and CDR2 are MDHEN and SYDVKM. This CDR3 is CASSPNLTGDEAFF. The DNA of the CDR3 is TGTGCCAGCAGTCCCAATCTGACAGGGGATGAAGCTTTCTTT.

This clone appeared a few times. V gene TRBV10-3 combines with J gene TRBJ1-5; TRBD1 agrees at 8 bases. Unmatched junction bases numbered 1, after V lost 4 bases and J lost 2 bases. The CDR3 is 14 residues long. Germline V gene lookup returns CDR1 ENHRY and CDR2 SYGVKD. The CDR3 sequence is CAISGGQGNQPQHF. The CDR3 nucleotides read TGTGCCATCAGTGGGGGACAGGGCAATCAGCCCCAGCATTTT.

The rearrangement uses TRBV18 and TRBJ1-4; D unclear. This CDR3 is 15 amino acids long. V was cut by 1 base and J by 8 bases, with 14 bases left in between. Germline lookup yields CDR1 KGHSH and CDR2 LQKENI. As DNA, the CDR3 is TGTGCCAGCTCACCACGGCAGGCAGGAGGGGAAAAACTGTTTTTT. Residues: CASSPRQAGGEKLFF.

The chain joins TRBV2 to TRBJ1-1; unclear D gene. This CDR3 comprises 12 residues. Germline values: CDR1 SNHLY, CDR2 FYNNEI. The ends were cut back, 6 bases at V and 0 bases at J, with 5 bases in the middle. CDR3 amino acids: CASRRMNTEAFF. The CDR3 DNA follows: TGTGCCAGCAGGCGGATGAACACTGAAGCTTTCTTT.

The chain carries TRBV15 and TRBJ1-1; TRBD1 agrees at 7 bases. V lost 5 bases and J lost 1; bases outside the gene matches: 13. The CDR3 totals 17 residues. Looked up from germline, CDR1 is LNHNV and CDR2 is YYDKDF (reference sequence). The DNA for the CDR3 is TGTGCCACCAGCCCCATACTAGGACAGGCTGGGAACACTGAAGCTTTCTTT. It yields the protein CATSPILGQAGNTEAFF. Looking up the rest from reference TRBV15 and TRBJ1-1 gives the full variable domain: DAMVIQNPRYQVTQFGKPVTLSCSQTLNHNVMYWYQQKSSQAPKLLFHYYDKDFNNEADTPDNFQSRRPNTSFCFLDIRSPGLGDTAMYLCATSPILGQAGNTEAFFGQGTRLTVV.

J is TRBJ2-1 and V is TRBV5-4; D is uncertain. CDR1 and CDR2 from the germline V gene are SGHNT and YYREEE (reference sequence). Trimming removed 2 bases at V and 4 bases at J, with 10 bases between. This CDR3 is built from 14 residues. In DNA form, the CDR3 reads TGTGCCAGCAGCTTAATCGGAGAATACAATGAGCAGTTCTTC. This sequence encodes CASSLIGEYNEQFF.

This clone was counted between two and nine times. The V and J genes are TRBV3-1 (or the pseudogene TRBV3-2) and TRBJ1-1, with a possible D match to TRBD1 (6 bases). V gave up 5 bases and J gave up 2 bases, with 12 bases separating them. This CDR3 comprises 14 residues. Germline V CDR1 and CDR2: LGHDT, YNNKEL (reference sequence). Written as DNA, the CDR3 is TGTGCCAGCAGCAGGGGGACCGGAAACACTGAAGCTTTCTTT. It specifies CASSRGTGNTEAFF.

This chain uses TRBV10-3 with TRBJ1-2, with 9 positions matching TRBD1. The CDR3 spans 16 residues. The J segment lost 6 bases and the V segment lost 3 bases, leaving 11 bases of the junction unmatched. Germline V CDR1 and CDR2: ENHRY, SYGVKD. CDR3 nucleotide sequence: TGTGCCATCAGTGAACTTGGGGGAAGGACAGGGGATGGCTACACCTTC. Translated, it gives CAISELGGRTGDGYTF.

The CDR3 DNA follows: TGTGCCAGTAGTACGGACAGGCAAGAGACCCAGTACTTC. Its protein product is CASSTDRQETQYF. The rearrangement joins TRBV19 to TRBJ2-5, with 7 nucleotides matching TRBD1. Losses at the gene ends were 4 bases for V and 2 bases for J; bases not matched to a gene: 1. Germline CDR1 and CDR2: LNHDA and SQIVND (reference sequence). This CDR3 contains 13 residues.

The rearrangement uses TRBV29-1 and TRBJ1-6, with TRBD1 matching 8 bases. This CDR3 contains 13 residues. From germline, CDR1 is SQVTM and CDR2 ANQGSEA. The trim removed 4 bases at V and 8 bases at J, leaving 4 bases unmatched. The CDR3 sequence is CSVGAGGDSPLHF. CDR3 bases: TGCAGCGTTGGGGCAGGGGGCGATTCACCCCTCCACTTT.

The chain joins TRBV6-2 or TRBV6-3 to TRBJ2-5; the D gene is possibly TRBD2 (6 bases). This CDR3 comprises 15 residues. Germline lookup yields CDR1 MNHEY and CDR2 SVGEGT. V dropped 5 bases and J dropped 7 bases, with 20 bases sitting between them. The CDR3 DNA follows: TGTGCCAGCAGTACGGGACTTACAGCCCCGGGGACCCAGTACTTC. Protein product: CASSTGLTAPGTQYF.

The V and J genes are TRBV9 and TRBJ2-2; TRBD2 is a possible D gene (5 bases). V was clipped by 0 bases and J by 7 bases, with 10 bases between them. There are 14 residues in the CDR3. The germline CDR1 and CDR2 sequences are SGDLS and YYNGEE. This chain's CDR3 is CASSVGGFDGELFF. The CDR3 DNA follows: TGTGCCAGCAGCGTAGGAGGGTTTGACGGGGAGCTGTTTTTT.

The V call is TRBV10-2, the J call TRBJ1-2; 7 bases agree with TRBD1. V lost 8 bases and J lost 4; bases outside the gene matches: 7. This CDR3 has 13 amino acids. CDR1 and CDR2 (germline): WSHSY, SAAADI. In DNA, the CDR3 is TGCGCCAGCCAAGAGGACAGGTCCTATGGCTACACCTTC. This sequence encodes CASQEDRSYGYTF.

V usage is TRBV7-3 and J usage is TRBJ2-3; 10 bases agree with TRBD2. CDR3 length: 15 residues. CDR1 SGHTA and CDR2 FQGTGA come from the germline V gene. Germline trimming cut 5 bases from V and 4 bases from J; bases unmatched to any gene: 6. The CDR3 protein is CASSDTSGAADTQYF. CDR3 DNA sequence: TGTGCCAGCAGCGATACTAGCGGGGCTGCAGATACGCAGTATTTT.

This clone was picked up one time. This rearrangement joins TRBV6-5 to TRBJ1-4; 7 bases agree with TRBD1. The J segment lost 3 bases and the V segment lost 6 bases, leaving 4 bases of the junction unmatched. The CDR3 runs to 14 residues. Germline CDR1 is MNHEY and CDR2 is SVGAGI. The CDR3 loop reads CASSPGTANEKLFF. The DNA for the CDR3 is TGTGCCAGCAGCCCCGGGACAGCTAATGAAAAACTGTTTTTT.

The chain employs TRBV6-6 and TRBJ1-6; 10 nucleotides align to TRBD1. The junction had 15 bases not matched to a gene; V was cut back by 5 bases and J by 2 bases. Germline CDR1 reads MNHNY; CDR2 reads SVGAGI (reference sequence). The CDR3 has 20 amino acids. The CDR3 region has the DNA TGTGCCAGCAGTCCTACGACAGGGGGCCTTCCTACCGCCTATAATTCACCCCTCCACTTT. It specifies CASSPTTGGLPTAYNSPLHF.